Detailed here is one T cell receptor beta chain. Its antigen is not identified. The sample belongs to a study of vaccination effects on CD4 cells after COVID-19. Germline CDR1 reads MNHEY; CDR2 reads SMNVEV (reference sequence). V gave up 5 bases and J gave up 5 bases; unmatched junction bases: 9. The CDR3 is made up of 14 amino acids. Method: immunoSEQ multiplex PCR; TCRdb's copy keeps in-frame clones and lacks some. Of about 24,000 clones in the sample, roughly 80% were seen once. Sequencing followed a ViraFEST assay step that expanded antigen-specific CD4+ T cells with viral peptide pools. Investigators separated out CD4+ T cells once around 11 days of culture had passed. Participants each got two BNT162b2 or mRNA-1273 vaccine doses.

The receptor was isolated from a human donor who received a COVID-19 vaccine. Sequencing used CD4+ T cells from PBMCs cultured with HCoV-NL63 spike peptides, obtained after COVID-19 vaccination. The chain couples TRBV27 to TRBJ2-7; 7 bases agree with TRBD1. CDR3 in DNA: TGTGCCAGCAGTACTATCGACAGGGTCGACGAGCAGTACTTC. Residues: CASSTIDRVDEQYF.